Each of the 15 T cell receptor beta chains below was sequenced from the same sample in a study of cytomegalovirus exposure and HLA in healthy donors. The study ran its PCR with 60 Vbeta and 13 Jbeta primers. Clones were sequenced by immunoSEQ multiplex PCR, and TCRdb holds only the in-frame ones, with some missing. The sample holds a few hundred thousand clones; 65% to 90% are singletons and the top ten take approximately 1.4%. The sequenced sample was PBMCs. These receptors came from a girl aged 5-17 years in good health and CMV-seronegative.

The rearrangement joins TRBV9 to TRBJ2-1; TRBD2 aligns across 13 bases. V lost 2 bases to trimming and J lost 1 base; unmatched junction nucleotides: 21. This CDR3 region has 23 residues. Germline V gene lookup returns CDR1 SGDLS and CDR2 YYNGEE. This CDR3 is CASSVSPTVFTSGRAYSYNEQFF. The CDR3 bases are TGTGCCAGCAGCGTCAGCCCAACCGTTTTCACTAGCGGGAGGGCATATTCCTACAATGAGCAGTTCTTC.

Only one count was recorded for this clone. The CDR3 DNA reads as TGTGCCAGCAGTTTAAGCGGGAGCTACAATGAGCAGTTCTTC. It specifies CASSLSGSYNEQFF. This chain uses TRBV28 with TRBJ2-1; the match to TRBD2 covers 8 bases. The length of the CDR3 is 14 residues. Germline trimming cut 2 bases from V and 3 bases from J; bases unmatched to any gene: 0. CDR1 is MDHEN, CDR2 SYDVKM, per germline. The complete variable domain, with remaining parts taken from reference TRBV28 and TRBJ2-1, reads DVKVTQSSRYLVKRTGEKVFLECVQDMDHENMFWYRQDPGLGLRLIYFSYDVKMKEKGDIPEGYSVSREKKERFSLILESASTNQTSMYLCASSLSGSYNEQFFGPGTRLTVL.

This chain connects TRBV6-5 to TRBJ1-1; the D gene is possibly TRBD1 (5 bases). The germline CDR1 and CDR2 sequences are MNHEY and SVGAGI. Trimming cost V 3 bases and J 10 bases, with 21 bases left between them. This CDR3 contains 15 residues. The CDR3 region is CASSYSGHHAGGAFF. In DNA, the CDR3 is TGTGCCAGCAGTTATTCTGGACACCACGCCGGGGGAGCTTTCTTT.

This chain links TRBV5-1 with TRBJ2-2, with D possibly TRBD1 on 6 matching bases. Trimming took off 5 bases at V and 6 bases at J, with 14 bases between the two ends. This CDR3 contains 14 residues. Looked up from germline, CDR1 is SGHRS and CDR2 is YFSETQ. Here the CDR3 DNA reads TGCGCCAGCAGAAGGTCAGGGGAAGCCGGGGAGCTGTTTTTT. Its protein is CASRRSGEAGELFF.

This chain links TRBV9 with TRBJ1-2, with D perhaps TRBD1 (5 bases). CDR1 is SGDLS and CDR2 is YYNGEE in the germline V gene. CDR3 size: 15 residues. Trimming left V 0 bases short and J 7 bases short, with 16 bases between. CDR3 in amino acids: CASSVATGGNGGYTF. CDR3 nucleotide sequence: TGTGCCAGCAGCGTAGCGACGGGGGGTAATGGTGGCTACACCTTC.

The genes are TRBV5-4 and TRBJ2-5; D is perhaps TRBD2 (5 bases). V dropped 4 bases and J dropped 2 bases, with 12 bases sitting between them. The CDR3 covers 14 residues. The germline V gene encodes CDR1 SGHNT and CDR2 YYREEE (reference sequence). This CDR3 is CASSPTRSQETQYF. DNA for the CDR3: TGTGCCAGCAGCCCCACTAGGTCTCAAGAGACCCAGTACTTC. The full variable domain, in which reference TRBV5-4 and TRBJ2-5 provide the parts outside the CDR3, is ETGVTQSPTHLIKTRGQQVTLRCSSQSGHNTVSWYQQALGQGPQFIFQYYREEENGRGNFPPRFSGLQFPNYSSELNVNALELDDSALYLCASSPTRSQETQYFGPGTRLLVL.

This sequence joins TRBV5-1 and TRBJ2-6; 9 positions match TRBD1. From germline, CDR1 is SGHRS and CDR2 YFSETQ. With 0 bases clipped from V and 1 base from J, the junction kept 8 bases outside the gene matches. The CDR3 consists of 19 residues. The CDR3 loop reads CASSLEGQGIPSGANVLTF. In nucleotides, the CDR3 is TGCGCCAGCAGCTTGGAGGGACAGGGAATCCCTTCTGGGGCCAACGTCCTGACTTTC.

The chain combines TRBV30 with TRBJ1-2; D gene uncertain. CDR1 GTSNPN and CDR2 SVGIG come from the germline V gene (reference sequence). The length of the CDR3 is 17 residues. Between the trimmed V and J ends, which lost 4 bases and 4 bases, there was a span of 25 bases. The CDR3 nucleotides read TGTGCCTGGAACTCGCAGCGGATCGGACGTGGGCTCTATGGCTACACCTTC. It yields the protein CAWNSQRIGRGLYGYTF. The full variable domain, its missing parts supplied by reference TRBV30 and TRBJ1-2, is SQTIHQWPATLVQPVGSPLSLECTVEGTSNPNLYWYRQAAGRGLQLLFYSVGIGQISSEVPQNLSASRPQDRQFILSSKKLLLSDSGFYLCAWNSQRIGRGLYGYTFGSGTRLTVV.

The rearrangement uses TRBV19 and TRBJ2-7, with 7 nucleotides matching TRBD1. The germline CDR1 and CDR2 sequences are LNHDA and SQIVND (reference sequence). The ends lost 5 bases at V and 2 bases at J; junction bases unmatched: 12. This CDR3 is 16 amino acids long. The CDR3 DNA reads as TGTGCCAGTAGTGTATCCGGGACAGCCACTACCTACGAGCAGTACTTC. It specifies CASSVSGTATTYEQYF. The full variable domain, in which reference TRBV19 and TRBJ2-7 provide the parts outside the CDR3, is DGGITQSPKYLFRKEGQNVTLSCEQNLNHDAMYWYRQDPGQGLRLIYYSQIVNDFQKGDIAEGYSVSREKKESFPLTVTSAQKNPTAFYLCASSVSGTATTYEQYFGPGTRLTVT.

V and J are TRBV2 and TRBJ1-1, with D perhaps TRBD1 (5 bases). Trimming removed 8 bases at V and 1 base at J, with 11 bases between. Germline V CDR1 and CDR2: SNHLY, FYNNEI. This CDR3 has 13 residues. CDR3 sequence: CASGLTGNTEAFF. The DNA of the CDR3 is TGTGCCAGCGGGCTAACAGGGAACACTGAAGCTTTCTTT.

The table lists this clone with a few counts. The chain uses TRBV7-2 and TRBJ2-3; D is perhaps TRBD2 (6 bases). CDR3 size: 15 residues. V was shortened by 3 bases and J by 3 bases, with 13 bases between the two germline ends. Germline CDR1 and CDR2: SGHTA and FQGNSA. The CDR3 DNA sequence: TGTGCCAGCAGCTTTAGCGGTGTGGGTACAGATACGCAGTATTTT. This gives the protein CASSFSGVGTDTQYF.

The V gene is TRBV10-1, the J gene TRBJ1-5; D remains ambiguous. The germline V gene has CDR1 WNHNN and CDR2 SYGVQD (reference sequence). V lost 4 bases to trimming and J lost 0 bases, with 7 bases between them. This CDR3 comprises 14 residues. Here the CDR3 reads CASSAQDSNQPQHF. The DNA of the CDR3 is TGCGCCAGCAGTGCCCAGGATAGCAATCAGCCCCAGCATTTT.

The J gene is TRBJ1-1, the V gene TRBV29-1; D is possibly TRBD1 (6 bases). The CDR3 consists of 13 residues. Germline V gene data show CDR1 as SQVTM and CDR2 as ANQGSEA. V lost 3 bases and J 1 base, leaving 9 bases between the germline ends. CDR3 amino acids: CSVDTGKNTEAFF. In nucleotides, the CDR3 is TGCAGCGTTGACACAGGGAAGAACACTGAAGCTTTCTTT.

This clone was detected only a few times. The chain recombines TRBV6-1 with TRBJ2-5; TRBD2 matches 12 bases. The J segment lost 3 bases and the V segment lost 2 bases, leaving 10 bases of the junction unmatched. The CDR3 covers 18 residues. Germline CDR1 and CDR2: MNHNS and SASEGT. CDR3 bases: TGTGCCAGCAGTGAATTACTAGCGGGAGGAGGGGAAAAAGAGACCCAGTACTTC. It is translated as CASSELLAGGGEKETQYF.

The chain is built from TRBV7-9 and TRBJ2-5, with 8 bases aligning to TRBD1. The germline gives CDR1 SEHNR, CDR2 FQNEAQ (reference sequence). The length of the CDR3 is 15 residues. Trimming removed 0 bases from V and 5 bases from J; junction bases left unmatched: 5. The CDR3 nucleotides read TGTGCCAGCAGCTTAGCAGGGGGACAGGTGGAGACCCAGTACTTC. Translation: CASSLAGGQVETQYF.